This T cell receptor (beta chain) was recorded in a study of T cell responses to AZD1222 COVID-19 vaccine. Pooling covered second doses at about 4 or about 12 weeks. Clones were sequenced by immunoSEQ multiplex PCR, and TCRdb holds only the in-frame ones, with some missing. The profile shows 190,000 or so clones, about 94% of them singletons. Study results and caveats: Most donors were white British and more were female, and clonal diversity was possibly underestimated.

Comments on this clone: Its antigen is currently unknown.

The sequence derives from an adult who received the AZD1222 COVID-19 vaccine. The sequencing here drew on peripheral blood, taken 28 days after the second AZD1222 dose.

This CDR3 is CASSRSGTANTEAFF. In DNA, the CDR3 is TGTGCCAGCAGCCGCTCCGGGACAGCCAACACTGAAGCTTTCTTT. The gene calls are TRBV7-3 and TRBJ1-1; 7 bases agree with TRBD1. Germline lookup yields CDR1 SGHTA and CDR2 FQGTGA. J gave up 2 bases and V 5 bases, and 8 bases lay outside the gene matches. The CDR3 runs 15 residues.